This T cell receptor beta chain is from a study of blood T cell repertoires in COVID-19 (dated by TCRdb to the early 2020s). Regarding the complete study: Samples covering the acute and convalescent phases of COVID-19 were provided by collaborators in the United States, Italy and Spain. The material from the prospective study consisted of cDNA or gDNA derived from T cells, B-cell-depleted T cells, or PBMCs. Deeply sampled blood TCRbeta repertoires from subjects exposed to, actively infected with, or recovered from COVID-19 were included in the dataset. The repertoires were released in a freely available public database intended as a resource for research on the immune response to SARS-CoV-2. Samples came from the ongoing ImmuneRACE study (first 160 participants) plus 1,254 subjects from 6 global collaborators. The sample metadata nearly always contained a de-identified subject ID, COVID-19 status, age in years and sex. Where available, HLA class I and class II types were taken from metadata supplied by the sample provider and were not determined by assay-based typing.

Participants in the prospective study were aged roughly 18 to 100 years, lived in under 30 United States geographic areas, and enrolled through a virtual design. In the prospective study, cohorts were assigned on the basis of participant-reported clinical history obtained from a screening survey and a study questionnaire. For ImmuneRACE Cohort 3, a participant was defined as recovered based on two consecutive negative NP/OP PCR tests, clearance by a healthcare professional, or resolution of symptoms. Each participant in the prospective study had whole blood, serum and a nasopharyngeal or oropharyngeal swab collected by mobile phlebotomists. Additional blood draws and questionnaires over an approximately 2-month period could optionally be provided by prospective study participants. Before DNA extraction, blood samples from the prospective study were shipped at room temperature or frozen. CDR1 SGHRS and CDR2 YFSETQ are derived from the germline V gene. From the cysteine through the phenylalanine, the CDR3 covers 15 amino acids. The sequence is cut down to CDR3 DNA, 45 bases in frame from base 1. Relative to germline, V is 5 bases shorter and J is 6 bases shorter, with 17 bases between their ends.

The immunoSEQ Assay, a bias-controlled multiplex PCR, was used to amplify TCRbeta CDR3 regions from genomic DNA. In the source study's methods: The number of nucleated cells in each sample was estimated by amplification of reference gene primers within the assay. Sequence reads were collapsed and filtered to measure the absolute abundance of every unique TCRbeta CDR3 rearrangement. For each sample, productive Simpson clonality was calculated as the square root of Simpson's diversity index over productive rearrangements. Drawn from immuneACCESS, this table holds only the in-frame rearrangements with V and J called that TCRdb kept. Clones are partly lost; checked studies trace under half to an unresolved V gene and leave the rest unexplained. V and J calls plus clone size are reproduced from that table; the DNA served to infer D and trimming. Counted in this sample were 95,000 to 150,000 clones; around 84% of them appeared once. Roughly 3.9% of the sample is in the top ten clones.

With respect to this clone: The antigen it binds to is not known. Base qualities are not at hand, and no much larger clone is one base apart.

Beyond this particular receptor, the publication reports: Clinical and demographic metadata were provided uncurated, with the amount varying by source and participant.

This TCR was recovered from a woman under 40 who had recovered from COVID-19. The sequence is built from TRBV5-1 and TRBJ1-4; tentative D gene TRBD1, with 5 bases matching. Sequenced material: PBMCs or T cells enriched from blood (not recorded which). This receptor has the CDR3 CASRSLTEPHEKLFF. The DNA reads as follows: TGCGCCAGCAGATCCCTGACAGAGCCTCATGAAAAACTGTTTTTT.